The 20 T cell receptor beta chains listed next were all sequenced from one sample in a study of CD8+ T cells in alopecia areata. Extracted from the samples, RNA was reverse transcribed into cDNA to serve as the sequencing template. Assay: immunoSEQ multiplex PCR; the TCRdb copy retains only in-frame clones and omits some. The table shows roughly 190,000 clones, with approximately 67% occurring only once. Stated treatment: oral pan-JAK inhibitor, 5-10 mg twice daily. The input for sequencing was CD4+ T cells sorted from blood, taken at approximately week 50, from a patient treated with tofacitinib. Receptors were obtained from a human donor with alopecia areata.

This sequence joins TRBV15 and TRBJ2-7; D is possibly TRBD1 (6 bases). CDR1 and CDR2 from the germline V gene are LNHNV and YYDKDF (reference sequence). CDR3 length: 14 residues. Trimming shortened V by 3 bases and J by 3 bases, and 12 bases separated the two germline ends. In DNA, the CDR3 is TGTGCCACCAGCAGGTTGTCGGACAGCTACGAGCAGTACTTC. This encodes CATSRLSDSYEQYF.

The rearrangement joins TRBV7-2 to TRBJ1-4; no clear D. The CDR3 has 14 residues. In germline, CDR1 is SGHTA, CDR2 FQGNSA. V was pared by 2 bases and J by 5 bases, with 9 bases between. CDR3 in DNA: TGTGCCAGCAGCTTATCCGGGCCCAATGAAAAACTGTTTTTT. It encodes CASSLSGPNEKLFF.

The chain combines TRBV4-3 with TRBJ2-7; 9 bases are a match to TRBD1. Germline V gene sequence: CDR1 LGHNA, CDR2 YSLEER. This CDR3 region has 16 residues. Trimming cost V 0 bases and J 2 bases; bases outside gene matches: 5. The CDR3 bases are TGCGCCAGCAGCCAAGATTGGGGACAGGGAACCTACGAGCAGTACTTC. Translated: CASSQDWGQGTYEQYF.

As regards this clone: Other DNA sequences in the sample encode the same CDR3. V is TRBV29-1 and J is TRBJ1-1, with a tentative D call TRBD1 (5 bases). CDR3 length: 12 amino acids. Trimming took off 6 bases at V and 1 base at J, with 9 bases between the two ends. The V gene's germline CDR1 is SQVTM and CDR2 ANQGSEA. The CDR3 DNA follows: TGCAGCGTCGGTACAGGGAACACTGAAGCTTTCTTT. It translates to CSVGTGNTEAFF.

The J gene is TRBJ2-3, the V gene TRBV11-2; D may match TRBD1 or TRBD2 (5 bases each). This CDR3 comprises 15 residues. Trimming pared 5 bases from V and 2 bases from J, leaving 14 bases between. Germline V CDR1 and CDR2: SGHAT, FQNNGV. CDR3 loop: CASSRDGAFTDTQYF. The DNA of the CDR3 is TGTGCCAGCAGCCGCGACGGGGCTTTCACAGATACGCAGTATTTT.

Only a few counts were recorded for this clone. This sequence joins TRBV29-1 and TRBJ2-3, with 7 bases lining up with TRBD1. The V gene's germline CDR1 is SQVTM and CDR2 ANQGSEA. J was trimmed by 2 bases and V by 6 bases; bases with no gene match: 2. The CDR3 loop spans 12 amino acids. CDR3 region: CSVGQITDTQYF. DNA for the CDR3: TGCAGCGTGGGACAGATCACAGATACGCAGTATTTT.

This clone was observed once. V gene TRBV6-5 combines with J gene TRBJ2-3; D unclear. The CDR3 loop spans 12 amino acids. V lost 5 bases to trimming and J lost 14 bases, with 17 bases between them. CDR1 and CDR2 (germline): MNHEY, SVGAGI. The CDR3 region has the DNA TGTGCCAGCAGTGCCCCGGGCTCACCCCGGTATTTT. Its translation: CASSAPGSPRYF.

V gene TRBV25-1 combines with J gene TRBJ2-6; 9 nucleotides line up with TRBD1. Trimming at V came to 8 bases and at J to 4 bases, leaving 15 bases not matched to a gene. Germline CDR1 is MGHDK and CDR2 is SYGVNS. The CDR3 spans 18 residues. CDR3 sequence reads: CASLRDRDPYGGANVLTF. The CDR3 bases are TGTGCCAGCCTCCGGGACAGGGATCCCTATGGGGGGGCCAACGTCCTGACTTTC.

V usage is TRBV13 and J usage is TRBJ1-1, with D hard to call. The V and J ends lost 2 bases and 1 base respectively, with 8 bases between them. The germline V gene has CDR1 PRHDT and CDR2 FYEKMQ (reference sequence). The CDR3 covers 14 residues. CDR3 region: CASSLRRGNTEAFF. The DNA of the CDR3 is TGTGCCAGCAGCTTACGGCGGGGGAACACTGAAGCTTTCTTT.

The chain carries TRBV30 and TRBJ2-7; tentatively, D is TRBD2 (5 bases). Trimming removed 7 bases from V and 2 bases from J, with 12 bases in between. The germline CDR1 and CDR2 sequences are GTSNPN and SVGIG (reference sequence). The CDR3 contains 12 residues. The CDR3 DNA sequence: TGTGCCTCCACACTAGGGCCCTACGAGCAGTACTTC. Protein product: CASTLGPYEQYF.

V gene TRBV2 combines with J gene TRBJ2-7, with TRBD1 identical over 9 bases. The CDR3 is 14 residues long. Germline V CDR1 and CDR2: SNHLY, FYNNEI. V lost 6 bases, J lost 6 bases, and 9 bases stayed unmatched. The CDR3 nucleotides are TGTGCCAGCAGCGCACAGGGGGCCGTAGGCGAGCAGTACTTC. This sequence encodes CASSAQGAVGEQYF. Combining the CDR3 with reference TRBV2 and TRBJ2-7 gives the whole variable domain EPEVTQTPSHQVTQMGQEVILRCVPISNHLYFYWYRQILGQKVEFLVSFYNNEISEKSEIFDDQFSVERPDGSNFTLKIRSTKLEDSAMYFCASSAQGAVGEQYFGPGTRLTVT.

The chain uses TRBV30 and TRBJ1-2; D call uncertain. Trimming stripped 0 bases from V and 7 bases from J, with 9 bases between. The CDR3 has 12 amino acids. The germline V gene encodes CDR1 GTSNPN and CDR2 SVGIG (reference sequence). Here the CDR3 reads CAWSVGGFGYTF. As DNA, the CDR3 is TGTGCCTGGAGTGTTGGAGGATTTGGCTACACCTTC.

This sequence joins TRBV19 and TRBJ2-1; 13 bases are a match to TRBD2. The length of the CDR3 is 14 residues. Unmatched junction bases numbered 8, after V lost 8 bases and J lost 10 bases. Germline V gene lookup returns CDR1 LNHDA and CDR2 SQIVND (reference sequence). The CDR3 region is CASRGLAGEREQFF. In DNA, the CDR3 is TGTGCCAGTCGAGGACTAGCGGGGGAACGCGAGCAGTTCTTC.

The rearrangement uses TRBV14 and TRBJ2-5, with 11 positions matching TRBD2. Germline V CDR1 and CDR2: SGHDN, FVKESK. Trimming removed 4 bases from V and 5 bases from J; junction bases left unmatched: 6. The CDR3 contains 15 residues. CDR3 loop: CASSPIAGGHETQYF. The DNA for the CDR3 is TGTGCCAGCAGCCCAATAGCGGGGGGGCATGAGACCCAGTACTTC.

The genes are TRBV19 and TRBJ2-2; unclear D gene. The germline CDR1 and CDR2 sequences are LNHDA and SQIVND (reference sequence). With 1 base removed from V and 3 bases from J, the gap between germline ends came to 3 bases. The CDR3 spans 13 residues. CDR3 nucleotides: TGTGCCAGTAGTATAGGCCACACCGGGGAGCTGTTTTTT. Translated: CASSIGHTGELFF. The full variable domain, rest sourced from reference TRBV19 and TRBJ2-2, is DGGITQSPKYLFRKEGQNVTLSCEQNLNHDAMYWYRQDPGQGLRLIYYSQIVNDFQKGDIAEGYSVSREKKESFPLTVTSAQKNPTAFYLCASSIGHTGELFFGEGSRLTVL.

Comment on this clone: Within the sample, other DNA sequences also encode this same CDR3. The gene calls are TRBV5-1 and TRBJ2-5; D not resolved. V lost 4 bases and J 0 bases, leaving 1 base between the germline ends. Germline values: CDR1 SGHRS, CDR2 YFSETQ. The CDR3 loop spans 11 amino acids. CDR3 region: CASSHQETQYF. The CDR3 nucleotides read TGCGCCAGCAGCCACCAAGAGACCCAGTACTTC.

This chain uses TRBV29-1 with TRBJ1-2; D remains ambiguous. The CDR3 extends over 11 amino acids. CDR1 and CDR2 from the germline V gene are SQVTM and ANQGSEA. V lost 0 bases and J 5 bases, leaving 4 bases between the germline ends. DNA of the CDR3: TGCAGCGTTGAAGAATGGTATGGCTACACCTTC. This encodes CSVEEWYGYTF.

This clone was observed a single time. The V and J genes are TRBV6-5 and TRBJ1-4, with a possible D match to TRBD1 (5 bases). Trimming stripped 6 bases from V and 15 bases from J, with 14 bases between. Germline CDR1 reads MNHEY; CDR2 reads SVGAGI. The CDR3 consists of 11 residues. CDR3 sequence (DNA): TGTGCCAGCAGAAGAGAGGGGAGGATGTTTTTT. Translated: CASRREGRMFF.

The chain's CDR3 is CASTHRRAATTYEQYF. The CDR3 nucleotides are TGTGCCAGCACCCATCGAAGGGCCGCTACCACCTACGAGCAGTACTTC. This chain links TRBV5-6 with TRBJ2-7; D is unclear. Germline V CDR1 and CDR2: SGHDT, YYEEEE. V gave up 6 bases and J gave up 2 bases, with 21 bases separating them. CDR3 length equals 16 residues. Combining the CDR3 with reference TRBV5-6 and TRBJ2-7 gives the whole variable domain DAGVTQSPTHLIKTRGQQVTLRCSPKSGHDTVSWYQQALGQGPQFIFQYYEEEERQRGNFPDRFSGHQFPNYSSELNVNALLLGDSALYLCASTHRRAATTYEQYFGPGTRLTVT.

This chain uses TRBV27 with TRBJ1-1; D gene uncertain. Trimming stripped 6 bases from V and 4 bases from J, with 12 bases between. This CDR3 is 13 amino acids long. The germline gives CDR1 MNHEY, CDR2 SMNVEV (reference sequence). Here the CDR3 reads CASSPSGSTEAFF. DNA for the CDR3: TGTGCCAGCAGCCCCTCCGGGAGCACTGAAGCTTTCTTT.